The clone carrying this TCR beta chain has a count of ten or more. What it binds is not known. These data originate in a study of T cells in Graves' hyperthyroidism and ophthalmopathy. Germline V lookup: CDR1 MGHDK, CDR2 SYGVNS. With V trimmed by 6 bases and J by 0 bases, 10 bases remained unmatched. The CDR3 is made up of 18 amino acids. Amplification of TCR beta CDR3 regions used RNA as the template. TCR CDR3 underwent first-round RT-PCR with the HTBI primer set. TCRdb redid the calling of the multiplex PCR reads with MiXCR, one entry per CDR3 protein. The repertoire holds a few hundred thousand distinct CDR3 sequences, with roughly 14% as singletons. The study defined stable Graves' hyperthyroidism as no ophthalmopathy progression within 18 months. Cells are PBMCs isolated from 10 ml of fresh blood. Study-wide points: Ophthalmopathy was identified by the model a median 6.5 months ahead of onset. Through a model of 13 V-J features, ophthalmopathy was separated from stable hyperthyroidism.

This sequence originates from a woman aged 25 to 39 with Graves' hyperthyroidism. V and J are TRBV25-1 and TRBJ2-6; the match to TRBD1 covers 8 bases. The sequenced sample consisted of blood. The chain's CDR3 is CASSGLAGGVSGANVLTF. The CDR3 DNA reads TGTGCCAGCAGCGGTCTGGCAGGGGGCGTCTCTGGGGCCAACGTCCTGACTTTC.